This TCR beta chain was identified in a study of blood T cell repertoires in COVID-19. Study overall: PBMCs, B-cell-depleted T cells, or T cells were the source of the cDNA or gDNA that made up the material.

Method: immunoSEQ multiplex PCR; TCRdb's copy keeps in-frame clones and lacks some. Of tens of thousands of clones in the sample, 87% were seen once. CDR3 length: 17 amino acids. Deletions cut 1 base from V and 7 bases from J, with 20 bases between. The TCR sequence derives from a human donor with active COVID-19. The donor label of this sample is uncertain. The sample consisted of peripheral blood. The J gene is TRBJ2-1, the V gene TRBV23-1; D possibly corresponds to TRBD2 (6 bases). TRBV23-1 counts as an open reading frame of uncertain function. CDR3: CASSQLVRERKMNEQFF. The CDR3 nucleotides read TGCGCCAGCAGTCAATTGGTACGGGAGCGTAAAATGAATGAGCAGTTCTTC.